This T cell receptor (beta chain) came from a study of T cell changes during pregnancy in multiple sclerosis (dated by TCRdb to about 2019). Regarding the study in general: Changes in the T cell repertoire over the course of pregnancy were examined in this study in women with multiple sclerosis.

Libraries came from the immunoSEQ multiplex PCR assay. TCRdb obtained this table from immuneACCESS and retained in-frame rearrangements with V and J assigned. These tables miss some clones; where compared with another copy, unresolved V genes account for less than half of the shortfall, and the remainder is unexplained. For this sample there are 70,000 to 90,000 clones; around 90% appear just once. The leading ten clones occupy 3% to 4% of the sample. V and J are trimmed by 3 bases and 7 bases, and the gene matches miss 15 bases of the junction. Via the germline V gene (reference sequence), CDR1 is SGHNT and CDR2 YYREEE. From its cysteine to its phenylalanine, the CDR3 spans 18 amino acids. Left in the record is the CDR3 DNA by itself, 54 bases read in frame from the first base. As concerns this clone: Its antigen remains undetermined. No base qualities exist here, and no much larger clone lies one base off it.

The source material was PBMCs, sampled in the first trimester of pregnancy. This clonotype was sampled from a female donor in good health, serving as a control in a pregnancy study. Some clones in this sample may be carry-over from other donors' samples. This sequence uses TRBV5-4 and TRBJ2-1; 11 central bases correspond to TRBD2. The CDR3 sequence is CASSSQARLAGGGNEQFF. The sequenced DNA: TGTGCCAGCAGCTCCCAGGCTCGGCTAGCGGGAGGAGGGAATGAGCAGTTCTTC. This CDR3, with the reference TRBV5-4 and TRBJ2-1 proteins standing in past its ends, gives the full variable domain ETGVTQSPTHLIKTRGQQVTLRCSSQSGHNTVSWYQQALGQGPQFIFQYYREEENGRGNFPPRFSGLQFPNYSSELNVNALELDDSALYLCASSSQARLAGGGNEQFFGPGTRLTVL.